This T cell receptor beta chain was obtained from a study of blood T cell repertoires in COVID-19. Study information: The United States, Italy and Spain supplied acute and convalescent COVID-19 samples. T cells, B-cell-depleted T cells, or PBMCs provided the cDNA or gDNA that served as material.

In the original analysis: Estimation of nucleated cell counts relied on the amplification of reference gene primers. TCRdb's copy holds only in-frame clones and misses some; the assay was immunoSEQ multiplex PCR. D and trimming were read from the DNA, whereas the V and J calls and clone size are those reported in that table. Altogether approximately 84,000 clones are present, roughly 85% being singletons, with the ten largest covering 10% to 12%. Germline V gene data show CDR1 as MNHEY and CDR2 as SVGAGI. V was trimmed by 6 bases and J by 0 bases, leaving 11 bases between them. The CDR3 spans 14 residues.

Sequencing was done on a sample of peripheral blood. The genes are TRBV6-5 and TRBJ1-1; D is perhaps TRBD1 (5 bases). This clonotype originated in a human donor in a cohort sampled during active COVID-19. CDR3 protein: CASRRQIMNTEAFF. The DNA of the CDR3 is TGTGCCAGCAGACGACAGATTATGAACACTGAAGCTTTCTTT.